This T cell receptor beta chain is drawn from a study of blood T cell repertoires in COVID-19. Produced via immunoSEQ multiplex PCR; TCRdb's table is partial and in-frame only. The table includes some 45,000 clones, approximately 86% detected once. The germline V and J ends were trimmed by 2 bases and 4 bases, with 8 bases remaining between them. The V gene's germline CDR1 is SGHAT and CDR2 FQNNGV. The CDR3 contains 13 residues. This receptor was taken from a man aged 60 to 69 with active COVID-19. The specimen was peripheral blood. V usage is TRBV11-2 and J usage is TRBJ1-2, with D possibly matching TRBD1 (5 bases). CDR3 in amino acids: CASSLRQIYGYTF. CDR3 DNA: TGTGCCAGCAGCTTAAGACAGATCTATGGCTACACCTTC. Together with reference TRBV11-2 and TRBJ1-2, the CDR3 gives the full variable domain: EAGVAQSPRYKIIEKRQSVAFWCNPISGHATLYWYQQILGQGPKLLIQFQNNGVVDDSQLPKDRFSAERLKGVDSTLKIQPAKLEDSAVYLCASSLRQIYGYTFGSGTRLTVV.